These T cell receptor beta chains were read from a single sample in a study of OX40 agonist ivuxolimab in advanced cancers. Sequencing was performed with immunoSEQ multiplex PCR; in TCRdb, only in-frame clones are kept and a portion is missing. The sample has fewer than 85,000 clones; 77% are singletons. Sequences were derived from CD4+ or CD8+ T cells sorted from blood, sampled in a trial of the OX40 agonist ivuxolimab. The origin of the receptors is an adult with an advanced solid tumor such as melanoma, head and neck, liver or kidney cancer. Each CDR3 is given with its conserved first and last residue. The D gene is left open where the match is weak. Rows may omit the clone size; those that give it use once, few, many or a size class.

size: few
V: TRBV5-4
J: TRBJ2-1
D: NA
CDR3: CASSLAREGGNEQFF
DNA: TGTGCCAGCAGCTTGGCCAGGGAAGGAGGCAATGAGCAGTTCTTC

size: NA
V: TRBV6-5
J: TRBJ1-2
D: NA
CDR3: CASRQGMNYGYTF
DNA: TGTGCCAGCCGGCAGGGGATGAACTATGGCTACACCTTC

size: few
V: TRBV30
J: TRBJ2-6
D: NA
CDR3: CAWSRLSAGANVLTF
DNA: TGTGCCTGGAGCCGACTTAGCGCTGGGGCCAACGTCCTGACTTTC

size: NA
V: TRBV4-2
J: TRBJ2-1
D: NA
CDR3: CASSQDPHAGRNNEQFF
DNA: TGTGCCAGCAGCCAAGACCCCCATGCAGGACGAAACAATGAGCAGTTCTTC

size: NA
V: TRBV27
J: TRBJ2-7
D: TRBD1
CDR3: CASSTGGEQYF
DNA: TGTGCCAGCAGTACAGGGGGGGAGCAGTACTTC

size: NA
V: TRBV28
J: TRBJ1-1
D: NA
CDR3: CASSLGPWGYTEAFF
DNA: TGTGCCAGCAGTTTGGGACCCTGGGGGTATACTGAAGCTTTCTTT

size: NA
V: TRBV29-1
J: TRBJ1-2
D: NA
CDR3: CSVGQDYYGYTF
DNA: TGCAGCGTTGGACAGGACTACTATGGCTACACCTTC

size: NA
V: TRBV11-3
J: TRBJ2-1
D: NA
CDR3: CASSLIAGQGAEQFF
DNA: TGTGCCAGCAGCTTAATAGCGGGGCAGGGGGCTGAGCAGTTCTTC

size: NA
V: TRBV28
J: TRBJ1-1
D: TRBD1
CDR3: CASFSPGQGWGDTEAFF
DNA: TGTGCCAGCTTTTCCCCGGGACAGGGTTGGGGAGACACTGAAGCTTTCTTT

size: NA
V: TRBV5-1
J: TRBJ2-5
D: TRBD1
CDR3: CASSLGPTGGARQETQYF
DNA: TGCGCCAGCAGCTTGGGTCCAACAGGGGGCGCCCGGCAGGAGACCCAGTACTTC

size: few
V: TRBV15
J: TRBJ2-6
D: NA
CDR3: CATSRGGSGANVLTF
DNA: TGTGCCACCAGCAGAGGGGGCTCTGGGGCCAACGTCCTGACTTTC

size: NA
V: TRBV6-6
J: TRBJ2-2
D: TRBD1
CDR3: CASRLDRGELFF
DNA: TGTGCCAGCAGATTGGACAGGGGGGAGCTGTTTTTT

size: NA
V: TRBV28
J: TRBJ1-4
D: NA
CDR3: CASSLGQFGEKLFF
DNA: TGTGCCAGCAGTCTCGGACAGTTTGGGGAAAAACTGTTTTTT

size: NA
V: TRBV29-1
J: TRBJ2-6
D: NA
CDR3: CSVSQGPRSGANVLTF
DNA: TGCAGCGTATCTCAAGGGCCGCGCTCTGGGGCCAACGTCCTGACTTTC

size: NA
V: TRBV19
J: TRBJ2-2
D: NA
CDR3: CASSAWEANTGELFF
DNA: TGTGCCAGTAGCGCCTGGGAGGCGAACACCGGGGAGCTGTTTTTT

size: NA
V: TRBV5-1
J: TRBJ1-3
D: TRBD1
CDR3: CASSLTGALSGNTIYF
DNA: TGCGCCAGCAGCTTGACAGGGGCTTTATCTGGAAACACCATATATTTT

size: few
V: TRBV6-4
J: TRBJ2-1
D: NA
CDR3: CASSREPGQPEQFF
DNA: TGTGCCAGCAGTAGGGAACCCGGACAACCGGAGCAGTTCTTC

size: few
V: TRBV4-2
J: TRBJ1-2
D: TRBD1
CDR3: CASSQDVAQGTYGYTF
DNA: TGTGCCAGCAGCCAAGATGTGGCACAGGGGACGTATGGCTACACCTTC

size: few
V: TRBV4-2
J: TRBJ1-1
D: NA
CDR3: CASSQVRQGTEAFF
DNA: TGTGCCAGCAGCCAAGTGAGGCAGGGCACTGAAGCTTTCTTT

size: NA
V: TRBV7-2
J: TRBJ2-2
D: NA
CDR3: CASRRLAIANTGELFF
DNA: TGTGCCAGCAGACGGCTAGCTATCGCGAACACCGGGGAGCTGTTTTTT

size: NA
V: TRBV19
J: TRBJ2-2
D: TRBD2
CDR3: CASSILAGANTGELFF
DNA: TGTGCCAGTAGTATCCTAGCGGGTGCGAACACCGGGGAGCTGTTTTTT

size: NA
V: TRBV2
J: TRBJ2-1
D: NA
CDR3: CASSATGIRFF
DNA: TGTGCCAGCAGTGCAACAGGGATTCGGTTCTTC

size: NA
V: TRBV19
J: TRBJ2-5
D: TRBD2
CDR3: CATSGSGTFKETQYF
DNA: TGTGCCACCAGTGGTAGCGGGACCTTTAAAGAGACCCAGTACTTC

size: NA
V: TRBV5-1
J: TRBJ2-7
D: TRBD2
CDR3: CASSLSTSGTSYEQYF
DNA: TGCGCCAGCAGCTTGTCGACTAGCGGGACTTCCTACGAGCAGTACTTC

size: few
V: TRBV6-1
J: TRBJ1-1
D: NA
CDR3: CASTRPDIEAFF
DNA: TGTGCCAGCACTCGCCCGGACATAGAAGCTTTCTTT

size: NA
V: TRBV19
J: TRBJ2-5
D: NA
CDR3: CASSMYQETQYF
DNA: TGTGCCAGTAGTATGTACCAAGAGACCCAGTACTTC

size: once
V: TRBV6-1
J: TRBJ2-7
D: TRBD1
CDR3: CASSGTGMGLYEQYF
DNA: TGTGCCAGCAGTGGGACAGGGATGGGGCTATACGAGCAGTACTTC

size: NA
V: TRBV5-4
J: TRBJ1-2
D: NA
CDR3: CASSWDFANYGYTF
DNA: TGTGCCAGCAGCTGGGACTTCGCTAACTATGGCTACACCTTC

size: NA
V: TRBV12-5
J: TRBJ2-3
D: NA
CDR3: CASGSTLQGPDTQYF
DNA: TGTGCTAGTGGTTCCACCCTACAGGGTCCAGATACGCAGTATTTT

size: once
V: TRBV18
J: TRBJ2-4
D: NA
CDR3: CASSPGRSEIQYF
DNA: TGTGCCAGCTCACCAGGGAGGTCCGAAATTCAGTACTTC

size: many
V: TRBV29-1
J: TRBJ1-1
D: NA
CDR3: CSVDRGGGLEAFF
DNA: TGCAGCGTTGATAGGGGGGGAGGACTTGAAGCTTTCTTT

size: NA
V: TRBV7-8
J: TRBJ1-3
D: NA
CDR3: CASSLARFLTVGNSGNTIYF
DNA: TGTGCCAGCAGCTTAGCCCGCTTTCTCACTGTTGGCAACTCTGGAAACACCATATATTTT

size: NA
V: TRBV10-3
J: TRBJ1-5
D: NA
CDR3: CAISESAAISAGQPQHF
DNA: TGTGCCATCAGTGAGTCAGCGGCAATAAGTGCGGGTCAGCCCCAGCATTTT

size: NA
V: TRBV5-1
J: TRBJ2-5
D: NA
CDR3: CASSLIAQETQYF
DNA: TGCGCCAGCAGCTTGATAGCCCAAGAGACCCAGTACTTC

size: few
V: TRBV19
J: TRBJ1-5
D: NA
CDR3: CASSRVGQLNQPQHF
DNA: TGTGCCAGTAGCAGGGTGGGGCAGCTCAATCAGCCCCAGCATTTT

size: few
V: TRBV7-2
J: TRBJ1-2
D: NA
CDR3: CASSLVAGYGYTF
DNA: TGTGCCAGCAGCTTAGTGGCAGGCTATGGCTACACCTTC

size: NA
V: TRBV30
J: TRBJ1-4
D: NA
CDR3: CAWSGYISSEGKRLATNEKLFF
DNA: TGTGCCTGGAGTGGGTACATAAGTTCTGAGGGAAAGAGGCTCGCAACTAATGAAAAACTGTTTTTT

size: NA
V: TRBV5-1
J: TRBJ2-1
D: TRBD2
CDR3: CASSLGGLAGYNEQFF
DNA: TGCGCCAGCAGCTTGGGCGGACTAGCGGGCTACAATGAGCAGTTCTTC

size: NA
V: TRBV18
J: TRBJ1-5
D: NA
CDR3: CASSNVGVRGQPQHF
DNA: TGTGCCAGCTCAAACGTGGGGGTACGGGGTCAGCCCCAGCATTTT

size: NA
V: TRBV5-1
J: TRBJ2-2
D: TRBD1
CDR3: CASSWPRQGANTGELFF
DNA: TGCGCCAGCAGCTGGCCTCGACAGGGAGCGAACACCGGGGAGCTGTTTTTT

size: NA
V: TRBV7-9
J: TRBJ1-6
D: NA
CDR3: CASSLFSSYNSPLHF
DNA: TGTGCCAGCAGCTTGTTTAGCTCCTATAATTCACCCCTCCACTTT

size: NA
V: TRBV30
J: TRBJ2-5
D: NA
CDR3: CAWSEWTLQETQYF
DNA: TGTGCCTGGAGTGAATGGACCCTTCAAGAGACCCAGTACTTC

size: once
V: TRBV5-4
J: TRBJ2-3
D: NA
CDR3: CASSSRLRQATDTQYF
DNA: TGTGCCAGCAGCTCCCGACTAAGGCAGGCCACAGATACGCAGTATTTT

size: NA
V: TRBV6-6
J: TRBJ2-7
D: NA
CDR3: CASSYSGSNSYEQYF
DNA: TGTGCCAGCAGTTACTCCGGGTCGAACTCCTACGAGCAGTACTTC

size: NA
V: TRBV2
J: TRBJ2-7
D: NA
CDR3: CASSDSGPRIYEQYF
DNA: TGTGCCAGCAGTGATTCGGGTCCCAGAATCTACGAGCAGTACTTC

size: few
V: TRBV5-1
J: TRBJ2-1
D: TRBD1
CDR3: CASNPGQAYNEQFF
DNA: TGCGCCAGTAATCCGGGACAGGCGTACAATGAGCAGTTCTTC

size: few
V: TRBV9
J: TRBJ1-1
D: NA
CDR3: CASSVDQGNAEAFF
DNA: TGTGCCAGCAGCGTAGATCAGGGGAACGCTGAAGCTTTCTTT

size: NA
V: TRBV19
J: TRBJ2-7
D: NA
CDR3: CASSIGAAASYEQYF
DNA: TGTGCCAGTAGTATCGGAGCGGCGGCCTCCTACGAGCAGTACTTC

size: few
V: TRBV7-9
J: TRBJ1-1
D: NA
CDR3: CASSAGRNTEAFF
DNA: TGTGCCAGCAGCGCGGGCCGGAACACTGAAGCTTTCTTT

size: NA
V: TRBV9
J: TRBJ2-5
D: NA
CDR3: CASSVGTPGETQYF
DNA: TGTGCCAGCAGCGTAGGGACCCCCGGGGAGACCCAGTACTTC

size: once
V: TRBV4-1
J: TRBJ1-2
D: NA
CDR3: CASSQSAGEQYGYTF
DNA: TGCGCCAGCAGCCAATCCGCCGGGGAGCAATATGGCTACACCTTC

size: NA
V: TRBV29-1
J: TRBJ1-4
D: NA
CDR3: CSAGGEKLFF
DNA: TGCAGCGCTGGGGGTGAAAAACTGTTTTTT

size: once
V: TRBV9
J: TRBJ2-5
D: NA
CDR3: CASSRQIQQETQYF
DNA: TGTGCCAGCTCCCGACAGATACAACAAGAGACCCAGTACTTC

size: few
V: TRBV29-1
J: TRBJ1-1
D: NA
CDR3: CSVGARNTEAFF
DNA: TGCAGCGTTGGGGCCAGGAACACTGAAGCTTTCTTT

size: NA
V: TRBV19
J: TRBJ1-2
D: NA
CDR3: CASTYFFRTADYGYTF
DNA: TGTGCCAGTACCTATTTTTTCCGGACAGCCGACTATGGCTACACCTTC

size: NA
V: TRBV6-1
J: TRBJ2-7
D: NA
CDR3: CASSGWVGSLPHEQYF
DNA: TGTGCCAGCAGTGGGTGGGTTGGGAGCCTTCCCCACGAGCAGTACTTC

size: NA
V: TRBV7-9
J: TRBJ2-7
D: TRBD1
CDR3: CASSQDRDGNEQYF
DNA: TGTGCCAGCAGCCAGGACAGGGACGGCAACGAGCAGTACTTC

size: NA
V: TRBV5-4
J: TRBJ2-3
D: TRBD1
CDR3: CASSSRTGTDTQYF
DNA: TGTGCCAGCAGCTCAAGGACAGGGACAGATACGCAGTATTTT

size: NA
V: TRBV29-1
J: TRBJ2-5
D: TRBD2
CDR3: CSVGRLAERQETQYF
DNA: TGCAGCGTGGGGAGACTAGCGGAGAGACAAGAGACCCAGTACTTC